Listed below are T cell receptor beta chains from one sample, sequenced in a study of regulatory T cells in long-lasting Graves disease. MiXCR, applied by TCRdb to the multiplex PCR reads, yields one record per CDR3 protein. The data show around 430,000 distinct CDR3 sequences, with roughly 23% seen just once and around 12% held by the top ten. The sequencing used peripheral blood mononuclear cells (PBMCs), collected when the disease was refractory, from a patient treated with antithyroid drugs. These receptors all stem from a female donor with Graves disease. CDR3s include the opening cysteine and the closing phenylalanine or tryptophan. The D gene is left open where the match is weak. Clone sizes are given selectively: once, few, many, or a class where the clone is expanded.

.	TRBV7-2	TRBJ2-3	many	CASSLRDTQYF	TGTGCCAGCAGCTTACGAGATACGCAGTATTTT
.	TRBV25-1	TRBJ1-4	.	CASSDPELGEKLFF	TGTGCCAGCAGTGACCCAGAGCTTGGGGAAAAACTGTTTTTT
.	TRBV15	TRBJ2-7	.	CATSSRVSEQYF	TGTGCCACCAGCAGCAGGGTGTCTGAGCAGTACTTC
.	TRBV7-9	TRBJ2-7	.	CASSLEAAYSYEQYF	TGTGCCAGCAGCTTAGAGGCAGCTTATTCCTACGAGCAGTACTTC
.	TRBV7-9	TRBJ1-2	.	CASSLGGRSYTF	TGTGCCAGCAGCTTAGGGGGCCGAAGCTACACCTTC
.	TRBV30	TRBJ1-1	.	CAWSQQGNTEAFF	TGTGCCTGGAGTCAACAGGGGAACACTGAAGCTTTCTTT
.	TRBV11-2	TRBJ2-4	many	CASSLFEALNIQYF	TGTGCCAGCAGTCTTTTCGAGGCCCTAAACATTCAGTACTTC
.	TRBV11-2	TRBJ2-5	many	CASSFGLREETQYF	TGTGCCAGCAGCTTCGGTCTACGGGAAGAGACCCAGTACTTC
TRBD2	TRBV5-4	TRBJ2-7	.	CASSLAGGSVSYEQYF	TGTGCCAGCAGCTTGGCGGGCGGGAGCGTCTCCTACGAGCAGTACTTC
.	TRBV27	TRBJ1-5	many	CASRSGGARQPQHF	TGTGCCAGCCGGAGTGGGGGGGCGCGTCAGCCCCAGCATTTT
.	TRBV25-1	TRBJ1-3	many	CASSEDNSGNTIYF	TGTGCCAGCAGTGAAGACAACTCTGGAAACACCATATATTTT
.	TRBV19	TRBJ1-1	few	CASSKRDGMNTEAFF	TGTGCCAGTAGTAAAAGGGACGGCATGAACACTGAAGCTTTCTTT
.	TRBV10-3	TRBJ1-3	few	CAISARGGDSGNTIYF	TGTGCCATCAGTGCGCGGGGCGGAGACTCTGGAAACACCATATATTTT
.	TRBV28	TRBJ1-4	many	CASSLMSWATNEKLFF	TGTGCCAGCAGTTTGATGTCTTGGGCTACTAATGAAAAACTGTTTTTT
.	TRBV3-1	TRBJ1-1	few	CASSQEMPTEAFF	TGTGCCAGCAGCCAAGAGATGCCCACTGAAGCTTTCTTT
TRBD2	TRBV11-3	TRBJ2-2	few	CASSWGGGANTGELFF	TGTGCCAGCAGCTGGGGCGGGGGGGCGAACACCGGGGAGCTGTTTTTT
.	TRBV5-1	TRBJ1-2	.	CASSLGLDNYGYTF	TGCGCCAGCAGCTTAGGTCTGGATAACTATGGCTACACCTTC
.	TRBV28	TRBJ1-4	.	CATTGTYEKLFF	TGTGCCACCACCGGGACCTATGAAAAACTGTTTTTT
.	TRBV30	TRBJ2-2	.	CAWSLPRAGGELFF	TGTGCCTGGAGCCTCCCCCGGGCCGGAGGGGAGCTGTTTTTT
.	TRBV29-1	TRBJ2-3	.	CSADSGTDTQYF	TGCAGCGCTGACTCGGGCACAGATACGCAGTATTTT
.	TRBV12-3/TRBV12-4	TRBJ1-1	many	CASSFGFPVGRAEAFF	TGTGCCAGCAGTTTTGGTTTCCCTGTTGGAAGGGCTGAAGCTTTCTTT
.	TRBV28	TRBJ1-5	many	CASSTPEGSLYSNQPQHF	TGTGCCAGCAGTACCCCCGAAGGGAGCCTGTATAGCAATCAGCCCCAGCATTTT
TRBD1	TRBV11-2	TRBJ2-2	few	CASSNGQTGDTGELFF	TGTGCCAGCAGCAACGGGCAGACAGGGGACACCGGGGAGCTGTTTTTT
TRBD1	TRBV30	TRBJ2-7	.	CAWSAGTGNYEQYF	TGTGCCTGGAGTGCTGGGACAGGCAACTACGAGCAGTACTTC
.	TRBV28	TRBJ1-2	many	CASSRLEGRDGYTF	TGTGCCAGCAGCCGCCTTGAGGGAAGGGATGGCTACACCTTC
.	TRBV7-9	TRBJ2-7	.	CASSSRPYRDGMDEQYF	TGTGCCAGCAGCTCCCGTCCATACAGGGATGGCATGGACGAGCAGTACTTC
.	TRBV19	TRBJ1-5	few	CASSPRRGGGNNQPQHF	TGTGCCAGTAGCCCCCGGCGGGGAGGAGGTAACAATCAGCCCCAGCATTTT
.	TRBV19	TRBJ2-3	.	CASSIGAAGPTTDTQYF	TGTGCCAGTAGTATTGGGGCAGCCGGACCGACCACAGATACGCAGTATTTT
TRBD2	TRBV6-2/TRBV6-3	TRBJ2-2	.	CTSRIAGGPTGELFF	TGTACCAGCAGGATAGCGGGAGGTCCCACCGGGGAGCTGTTTTTT
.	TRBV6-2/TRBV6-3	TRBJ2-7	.	CASSNAIGTPFEQYF	TGTGCCAGCAGTAACGCAATTGGGACGCCGTTCGAGCAGTACTTC
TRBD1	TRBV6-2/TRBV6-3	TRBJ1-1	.	CASSYGWAGGGLTEAFF	TGTGCCAGCAGTTACGGGTGGGCAGGGGGAGGTTTGACTGAAGCTTTCTTT
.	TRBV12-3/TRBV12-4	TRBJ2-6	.	CASSLGEAGANVLTF	TGTGCCAGCAGTTTAGGGGAAGCTGGGGCCAACGTCCTGACTTTC
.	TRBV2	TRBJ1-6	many	CASSERTDNSPLHF	TGTGCCAGCAGTGAACGGACGGATAATTCACCCCTCCACTTT
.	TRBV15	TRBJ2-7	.	CATSRNQGQQYF	TGTGCCACCAGCAGAAATCAGGGGCAGCAGTACTTC
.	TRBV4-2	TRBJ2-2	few	CASSLPPAASNTGELFF	TGTGCCAGCAGCCTCCCTCCTGCGGCCTCGAACACCGGGGAGCTGTTTTTT
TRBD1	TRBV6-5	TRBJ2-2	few	CASSWGQPNTGELFF	TGTGCCAGCAGTTGGGGACAGCCGAACACCGGGGAGCTGTTTTTT
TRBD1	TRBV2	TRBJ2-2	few	CASSSRQGSSGELFF	TGTGCCAGCAGCTCCAGACAGGGCTCAAGCGGGGAGCTGTTTTTT
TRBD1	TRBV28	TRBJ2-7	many	CASSSSYRDSPYEQYF	TGTGCCAGCAGTTCCTCCTACAGGGACAGTCCCTACGAGCAGTACTTC
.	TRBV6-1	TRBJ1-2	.	CASSVEGVGYTF	TGTGCCAGCAGTGTTGAAGGGGTTGGCTACACCTTC
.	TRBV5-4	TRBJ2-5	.	CASSLAGGSGEIQYF	TGTGCCAGCAGCTTGGCCGGCGGTAGCGGAGAGATCCAGTACTTC
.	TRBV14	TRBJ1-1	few	CASSHNWATEAFF	TGTGCCAGCAGCCATAATTGGGCCACTGAAGCTTTCTTT
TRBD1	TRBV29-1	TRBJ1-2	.	CSHKTGDNYGYTF	TGCAGCCACAAGACAGGGGACAACTATGGCTACACCTTC
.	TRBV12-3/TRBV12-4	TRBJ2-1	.	CASTLLGLNSYNEQFF	TGTGCCAGCACTCTCCTGGGACTGAACTCCTACAATGAGCAGTTCTTC
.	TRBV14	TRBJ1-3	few	CASSTTLQRDGNTIYF	TGTGCCAGCAGCACGACTCTTCAGAGGGATGGAAACACCATATATTTT
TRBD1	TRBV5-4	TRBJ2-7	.	CASSSTDRGLSEQYF	TGTGCCAGCAGCTCAACGGACAGGGGGCTTTCCGAGCAGTACTTC
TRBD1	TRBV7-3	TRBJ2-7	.	CASSPGQGSGAYEQYF	TGTGCCAGCAGCCCCGGACAGGGATCGGGGGCCTACGAGCAGTACTTC